The present entry profiles one T cell receptor (beta chain) with its context. What this receptor recognizes is not known. It has no much larger one-base neighbor in the sample; base qualities were not kept. These data come from a study of cytomegalovirus exposure and HLA in healthy donors (dated by TCRdb to 2016 to 2017). For the wider study: In an earlier analysis of 550 to 750 of the donors, around 290 Gb of sequence data and just under 120 million unique TCR beta sequences from about 190 million T cells were reported. About 300 gigabases of sequencing data and approximately 80 million unique TCR sequences were included in an early release covering around 600 HLA-typed donors. Of the roughly 410 genotyped donors, 65% to 90% were placed in the genetic ancestry cluster associated with self-reported Caucasian donors. The study aimed to test whether signatures of past pathogen exposure could be identified by cataloging public T cell receptors. Using immunosequencing, the study profiled T cell repertoires from about 610 subjects and related those repertoires to cytomegalovirus serostatus. Besides the first cohort of 666 subjects, a separate validation cohort made up of some 110 different subjects was used. To predict cytomegalovirus infection status, the study brought together high-throughput TCR immunosequencing, statistical association of individual TCRs with disease status, and machine learning. A later analysis re-examined previously published TCR beta repertoires from more than 600 donors and added high-resolution HLA genotyping to investigate patterns of TCR occurrence. Rather than drawing on any new phenotypic data, the later analysis identified candidate immune exposures from TCR beta sequences and the way those sequences occurred across donors. An earlier analysis of 587 of the donors used high-throughput TCR beta sequencing to judge whether each TCR beta V gene segment behaved as functional or pseudogenic. Alongside the repertoire data, information on donor age, sex, ethnicity and CMV serostatus was compiled. A later genetic analysis used genome-wide SNP genotypes for about 65% of the 666 donors, treating that subset as a discovery cohort. All discovery cohort repertoires had been generated using a single sequencing platform. Class I and class II HLA loci were covered by the typing at four-digit resolution. Typing coverage differed by locus: A, B, C, DRB1 and DQB1 were typed in about 629-630 donors, DQA1 in approximately 520, DPA1 in 600 to 610, and DPB1 in 400 to 480. A handful of DR-DQ haplotypes were treated as single units for association and clustering because of strong linkage in the cohort. On average, 235,054 unique TCR beta nucleotide sequences were sequenced per donor among a few hundred genotyped donors of the cohort, with approximately 18% of those sequences being non-productive.

Library method: the immunoSEQ multiplex PCR assay. The multiplex PCR relied on a mix of 60 forward primers for TCR Vbeta segments and 13 reverse primers for TCR Jbeta segments. Amplification of the CDR3 region of rearranged TCR beta genes was performed with a multiplex PCR assay on genomic DNA. On the Illumina HiSeq System, the amplified TCR beta libraries were sequenced as 87-base-pair reads. The paper's processing steps were these. A later analysis tallied tens of millions of unique TCR beta chains across the 700 or so repertoires, and some 10 million of those chains were shared by two or more donors. To remove PCR and sequencing errors, raw reads were error-corrected and collapsed into unique sequences using a nearest-neighbor algorithm that merged closely related sequences. Alignment of CDR3 sequences to IMGT reference sequences was used to assign V, D and J gene segments. Each retained sequence needed at least a six-nucleotide match to both a V gene segment and a J gene segment. Rearrangements were classified as productive when the CDR3 lacked stop codons and remained in frame with V and J, and all other rearrangements were classified as non-productive. CDR3 was defined according to IMGT convention as the region running from the second conserved V-encoded cysteine to the conserved J-encoded phenylalanine. In an earlier analysis of around 600 of the donors, sequences lacking an unambiguous match to a single V gene segment were excluded. In an earlier analysis of approximately 590 of the donors, a V segment was called functional when productive rearrangements were above 56.7%, and segregating when the standard deviation between donors exceeded 5%. A statistical classification framework was developed to diagnose cytomegalovirus status using the catalog of TCR beta chain sequences. A later analysis assigned V and J genes by comparing TCR nucleotide sequences with IMGT/GENE-DB human TR gene sequences. Using the TCRdist pipeline, a later analysis assigned CDR3 sequences along with most-parsimonious VDJ recombination scenarios. In a later analysis, each TCR beta chain was defined by its CDR3 amino acid sequence together with its V-gene family, and reads without a unique V-gene family were excluded. As a way to deal with suspected cross-contamination and a sequencing artifact, a later analysis dropped 450 to 600 nucleotide sequences that were highly shared and had low generation probability. In a later analysis, a clonal expansion index was calculated for each public chain from normalized within-repertoire ranks of inferred template counts. In a later analysis, generation probabilities were computed with a VDJ recombination model fitted to out-of-frame rearrangements, and the resulting probabilities were checked against IGoR. Hypergeometric tests were used in a later analysis to score TCR-TCR, TCR-HLA and TCR-CMV co-occurrence, with a repertoire-size bias correction applied to the TCR pairs. A later analysis estimated false discovery rates by permuting HLA or CMV assignments 20 times. In a later analysis, co-occurring TCRs were grouped using DBSCAN, and TCRdist sequence similarity was added for clustering within HLA-allele-positive subsets. Repertoires with fewer than 30,000 or more than 120,000 public chains, plus five repertoires with anomalous nucleotide sharing, were excluded from co-occurrence clustering. TCRdb provides this immuneACCESS table in a form limited to in-frame rearrangements. Some clones are lacking; in checked studies, under half of them reflect an unresolved V gene, and why the rest are absent is not known. V and J calls and clone size are those listed in that table; D and trimming were worked out from the DNA. Here the sample has 150,000 to 200,000 clones; under 85% occur a single time. The ten most abundant clones make up around 4.8% of the sample.

Taken from cysteine to phenylalanine, the CDR3 has 15 residues. Of the read, only the CDR3 DNA is kept; its 45 bases are in frame from base 1. The germline V gene gives CDR1 as SQVTM and CDR2 as ANQGSEA. The germline V end is reduced by 7 bases and the J end by 7 bases; junction bases left unmatched: 15. The cohort consisted of 650 to 700 healthy bone marrow donors. At the time of sampling, all cohort members were nominally healthy, though unrecorded immune exposures were likely present. The donor tested CMV seronegative, placing the donor among the roughly 350 seronegative members of the cohort. Every donor gave a peripheral blood sample, and the peripheral blood mononuclear cells from that sample were used for TCR beta sequencing. The Qiagen DNeasy Blood Extraction Kit was used to extract genomic DNA from the blood cell samples. General conclusions and limits of the study: Most TCR sequences were seen in very few donors, while some public TCRs were found in many individuals. A later analysis associated around 16,000 TCR beta sequences with specific HLA alleles at a false discovery rate of 0.05. When HLA alleles, especially DR and DQ, strongly co-occurred, TCR associations were difficult to assign to individual alleles. It was suggested by the authors that the approach could potentially be generalized to other disease states and immunological phenotypes. Immune exposure information for the cohort was limited to CMV serostatus. In this cohort, only TCR beta chains were sequenced, and detectable features were limited by the absence of alpha or paired-chain data. According to a later analysis, parvovirus B19, influenza, CMV and Epstein-Barr virus appeared linked to several top co-occurrence clusters. Some IMGT-functional V segments, including TRBV6-2 and TRBV6-3, could not be distinguished by the 87-base-pair reads and were therefore excluded. A later analysis found that TCR association rates varied across HLA loci, with DRB1 alleles showing the most associated TCRs and HLA-C alleles the fewest. In a later analysis, HLA-associated TCR beta chains were found to be more clonally expanded and to have lower generation probabilities than equally common non-associated chains. Broadly in line with IMGT annotations, most TCR beta V segments showed up in productive rearrangements about 87% or about 30% of the time in an earlier analysis of approximately 640 of the donors. V-gene and J-gene trimming of TCR beta chains was associated with a missense DCLRE1C variant in a later genetic analysis, and the association was replicated in an independent cohort. In both the original and validation cohorts, the classifier was reported to diagnose cytomegalovirus status with high specificity and sensitivity. In vitro tests confirmed that a few of the cytomegalovirus-associated TCR beta chains recognize cytomegalovirus antigens. Sequencing depth was assumed to be roughly uniform across donors in the presence/absence analyses, though that assumption may not hold. According to a later genetic analysis, donors in an Asian-associated ancestry cluster had fewer N-insertions in productive TCRs than the approximately 710-donor mean. A further reported finding was that TCR beta sequences accurately predicted the HLA-A and HLA-B alleles for most subjects in the first cohort. A cluster of highly shared sequence variants was judged likely to be a technical artifact of the sequencing pipeline. Because HLA typing was missing for some donors at each locus, association tests included only the typed subset. Correlated functional status among segregating V segments might be attributable to linkage disequilibrium, but an unknown experimental factor could not be ruled out. In a later analysis, most CMV-associated TCR beta chains were found to appear HLA-restricted, with HLA associations seemingly driven largely by CMV exposure. A total of around 150 TCR beta chains were listed by the study as associated with cytomegalovirus. Seventeen rarely observed V segments, including chromosome 9 orphons, were excluded from the earlier analysis of approximately 500 of the donors because counts were too low.

Material: PBMCs. This chain joins TRBV29-1 to TRBJ2-1; 8 bases in the junction line up with TRBD2. The origin of this receptor is a man between 18 and 35 years old in good health and CMV-seronegative. The CDR3 loop reads CSAAGGTSLLNEQFF. The sequenced DNA is TGCAGCGCAGCCGGCGGGACTAGTTTATTAAATGAGCAGTTCTTC.